The rows below give T cell receptor beta chains drawn from one sample of a study of graft-versus-host responses after intestinal transplantation. The protocol was immunoSEQ multiplex PCR, while the TCRdb copy is restricted to in-frame clones and leaves out a portion. Here the sample spans 90,000 to 150,000 clones, just under 95% being singletons. These receptors lack a known antigen. The sequencing used unstimulated CD4+ T cells sorted from spleen or lymph node cells, collected before intestinal transplant. The receptors were gathered from a human donor who received an intestinal transplant. CDR3s include the opening cysteine and the closing phenylalanine or tryptophan. D genes are given only for firm matches. The size entry is marked missing in some rows and otherwise reads once, few, many or a size class.

once	TRBV28	TRBJ1-5	-	TGTGCCAGCAGGTTGGGGCAGATCGGAACCAATCAGCCCCAGCATTTT	CASRLGQIGTNQPQHF
-	TRBV18	TRBJ2-1	TRBD1	TGTGCCAGCTCACCGTTCGCCGGGACAGGTGCGAGCTCCTACAATGAGCAGTTCTTC	CASSPFAGTGASSYNEQFF
-	TRBV19	TRBJ2-3	-	TGTGCCAGTAGTAAAGTAGATACGCAGTATTTT	CASSKVDTQYF
-	TRBV10-3	TRBJ2-3	-	TGTGCCATCCCAGTGAACGAGACTCGGGCAGATACGCAGTATTTT	CAIPVNETRADTQYF
-	TRBV5-4	TRBJ2-2	-	TGTGCCAGCAGCTTGTTCGGGCTAGATCCCGGGGAGCTGTTTTTT	CASSLFGLDPGELFF
-	TRBV2	TRBJ1-5	-	TGTGCCAGCATGGCAGGGGTTAGCAATCAGCCCCAGCATTTT	CASMAGVSNQPQHF
-	TRBV7-9	TRBJ1-2	-	TGTGCCAGCAGCTTACATGCGTTCGATGGCTACACCTTC	CASSLHAFDGYTF
-	TRBV10-3	TRBJ1-6	-	TGTGCCATCAGGGACACCTACTCCTATAATTCACCCCTCCACTTT	CAIRDTYSYNSPLHF
-	TRBV6-6	TRBJ2-7	-	TGTGCCAGCAGTTACTATGTCTCCTACGAGCAGTACTTC	CASSYYVSYEQYF
-	TRBV28	TRBJ2-7	TRBD1	TGTGCCAGCAGCTGGACAGGGTTCGAGCAGTACTTC	CASSWTGFEQYF
-	TRBV6-5	TRBJ1-5	-	TGTGCCACCAAACCGGACCGGCCGAATCAGCCCCAGCATTTT	CATKPDRPNQPQHF
once	TRBV27	TRBJ2-7	TRBD1	TGTGCCAGCAGTTTATACAGGGGCCGGCAGTACTTC	CASSLYRGRQYF
-	TRBV7-2	TRBJ2-2	-	TGTGCCAGCAGCTTATTTCCAAACACCGGGGAGCTGTTTTTT	CASSLFPNTGELFF
once	TRBV9	TRBJ2-3	-	TGTGCCAGCAGCGTAGCTGGTACTGCAGATACGCAGTATTTT	CASSVAGTADTQYF
-	TRBV19	TRBJ2-7	-	TGTGCCAGTAGTACCCACAACGAGCAGTACTTC	CASSTHNEQYF
-	TRBV2	TRBJ2-7	-	TGTGCCAGCAGTGAAGCGATGGCCTTTTCCTACGAGCAGTACTTC	CASSEAMAFSYEQYF
-	TRBV2	TRBJ1-3	-	TGTGCCAGCAGTCCCCTTATCGGTGGGCGCAGAAGAAGAAACACCATATATTTT	CASSPLIGGRRRRNTIYF
-	TRBV6-1	TRBJ2-3	TRBD2	TGTGCCAGCAGTGAAGCCGGGGGGGAAGATACGCAGTATTTT	CASSEAGGEDTQYF
-	TRBV19	TRBJ2-7	TRBD2	TGTGCCAGTCGCCCGCGCGGGACTAGCCAATCCTACGAGCAGTACTTC	CASRPRGTSQSYEQYF
-	TRBV2	TRBJ1-1	-	TGTGCTACGCGGGGGGAGGCGAGTAGGACTGAAGCTTTCTTT	CATRGEASRTEAFF
-	TRBV6-5	TRBJ2-2	-	TGTGCCAGCCTTGGGAGGTTTGTAGGCGGGGAGCTGTTTTTT	CASLGRFVGGELFF
-	TRBV28	TRBJ2-7	-	TGTGCCAGCAGTCCTGGGGGGCGGGTCTCCTACGAGCAGTACTTC	CASSPGGRVSYEQYF
-	TRBV19	TRBJ1-5	-	TGTGCCAGTAGCCCGGGTGGAGGTCGGGCGTCGCAGCCCCAGCATTTT	CASSPGGGRASQPQHF
-	TRBV5-1	TRBJ1-4	-	TGCGCCAGCAGCTTGTTAACAGGGACTAATGAAAAACTGTTTTTT	CASSLLTGTNEKLFF
-	TRBV6-1	TRBJ2-2	TRBD2	TGTGCCAGCAGTGCCGGGACTAGCGGGAGGGGCACCGGGGAGCTGTTTTTT	CASSAGTSGRGTGELFF
-	TRBV7-3	TRBJ2-3	-	TGTGCCAGCAGCTCCTCCGCGGATACGCAGTATTTT	CASSSSADTQYF
once	TRBV14	TRBJ2-7	-	TGTGCCAGCAGCCAGACATACGAGCAGTACTTC	CASSQTYEQYF
-	TRBV5-4	TRBJ2-3	-	TGTGCCAGCAGCCTCTCCCTAAACACAGATACGCAGTATTTT	CASSLSLNTDTQYF
-	TRBV9	TRBJ2-5	-	TGTGCCAGCAGCGTAGATCAGGGATTGGAGACCCAGTACTTC	CASSVDQGLETQYF
-	TRBV5-1	TRBJ2-1	TRBD2	TGCGCCAGCAGCCTCGGGACTAGCTACAATGAGCAGTTCTTC	CASSLGTSYNEQFF
-	TRBV6-5	TRBJ1-2	-	TGTGCCAGCAGTGCTTCGGACGGCGTTCGCTATGGCTACACCTTC	CASSASDGVRYGYTF
-	TRBV7-9	TRBJ2-3	-	TGTGCCAGCAGTGAGGGAGGAGATACGCAGTATTTT	CASSEGGDTQYF
-	TRBV6-1	TRBJ1-1	-	TGTGCCAGCAGAAGGGCGGGGGTTTTGAACACTGAAGCTTTCTTT	CASRRAGVLNTEAFF
-	TRBV2	TRBJ1-1	-	TGTGCCAGCAGTGAAGGCGGGGATGAAGCTTTCTTT	CASSEGGDEAFF
-	TRBV4-1	TRBJ2-3	TRBD2	TGCGCCAGCAGCCCTAGCGGGAGATCCGATACGCAGTATTTT	CASSPSGRSDTQYF
-	TRBV5-1	TRBJ2-1	-	TGCGCCAGCAGCTTGGCTCCAATTATCTACAATGAGCAGTTCTTC	CASSLAPIIYNEQFF